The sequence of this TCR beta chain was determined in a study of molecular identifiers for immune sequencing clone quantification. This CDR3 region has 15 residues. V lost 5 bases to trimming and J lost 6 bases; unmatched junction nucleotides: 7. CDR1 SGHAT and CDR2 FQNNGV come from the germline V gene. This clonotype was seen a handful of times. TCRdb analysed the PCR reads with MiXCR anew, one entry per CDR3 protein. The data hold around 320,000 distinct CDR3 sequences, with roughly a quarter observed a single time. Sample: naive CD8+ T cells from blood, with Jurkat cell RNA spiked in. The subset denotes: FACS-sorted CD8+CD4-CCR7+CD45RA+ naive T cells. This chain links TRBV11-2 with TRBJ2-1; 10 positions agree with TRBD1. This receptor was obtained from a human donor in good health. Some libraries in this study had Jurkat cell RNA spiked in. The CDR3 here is CASSPRTGGTNEQFF. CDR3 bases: TGTGCCAGCAGCCCGAGGACAGGGGGGACCAATGAGCAGTTCTTC.